This record concerns one TCR beta chain sequence. Its antigen is undetermined. The donors were all Caucasian adults (living in Nashville, Tennessee). This CDR3 spans 15 amino acids. Trimming shortened V by 4 bases and J by 5 bases, and 17 bases separated the two germline ends. Germline-derived CDR1 and CDR2 are SGHTA and FQGNSA. The data were produced by immunoSEQ multiplex PCR, yet TCRdb's version contains in-frame clones alone and is incomplete. Of about 510,000 clones in the sample, 90% to 96% were seen once. This entry is derived from a study of shared clonotypes between healthy human individuals. Study results and limitations: Sorted-subset samples were not fully sequenced, rarefaction indicated.

Sequencing was carried out using naive CD4+ T cells sorted from blood. Subset in this sample: CD45RA+ positively selected. The rearrangement uses TRBV7-2 and TRBJ1-1; weak D call: TRBD1 (6 bases). The clonotype was recovered from a woman in her twenties or thirties in good health. CDR3 in DNA: TGTGCCAGCAGCTCCTCTGGGGGGCGGGGGACTGAAGCTTTCTTT. Its protein is CASSSSGGRGTEAFF.